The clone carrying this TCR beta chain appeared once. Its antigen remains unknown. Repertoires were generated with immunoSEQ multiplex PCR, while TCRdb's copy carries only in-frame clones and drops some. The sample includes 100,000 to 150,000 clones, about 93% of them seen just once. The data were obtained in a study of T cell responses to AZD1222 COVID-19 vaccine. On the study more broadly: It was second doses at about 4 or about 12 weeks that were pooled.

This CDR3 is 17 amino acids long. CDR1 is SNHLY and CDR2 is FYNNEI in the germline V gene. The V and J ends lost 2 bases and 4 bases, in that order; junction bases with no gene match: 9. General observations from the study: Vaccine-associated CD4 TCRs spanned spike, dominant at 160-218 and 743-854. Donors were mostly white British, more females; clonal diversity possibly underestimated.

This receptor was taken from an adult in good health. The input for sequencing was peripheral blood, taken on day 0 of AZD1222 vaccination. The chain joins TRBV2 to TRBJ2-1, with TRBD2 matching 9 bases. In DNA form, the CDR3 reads TGTGCCAGCAGTGAAATTCCCGGCGGGAGGGGGTACAATGAGCAGTTCTTC. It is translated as CASSEIPGGRGYNEQFF.